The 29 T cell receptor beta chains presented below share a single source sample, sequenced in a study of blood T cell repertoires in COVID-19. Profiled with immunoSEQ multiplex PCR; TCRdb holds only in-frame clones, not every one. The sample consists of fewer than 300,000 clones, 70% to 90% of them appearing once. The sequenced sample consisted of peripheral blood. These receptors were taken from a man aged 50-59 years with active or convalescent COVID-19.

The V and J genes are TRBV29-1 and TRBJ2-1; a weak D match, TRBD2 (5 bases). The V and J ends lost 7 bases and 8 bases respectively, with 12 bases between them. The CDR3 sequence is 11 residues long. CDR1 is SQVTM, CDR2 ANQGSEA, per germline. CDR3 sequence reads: CSGNYGDEQFF. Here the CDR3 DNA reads TGCAGCGGCAACTACGGGGATGAGCAGTTCTTC.

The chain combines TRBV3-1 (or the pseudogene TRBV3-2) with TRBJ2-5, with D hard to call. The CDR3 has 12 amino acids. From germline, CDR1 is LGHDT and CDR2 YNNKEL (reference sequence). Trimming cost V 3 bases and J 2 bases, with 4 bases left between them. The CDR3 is CASSHLQETQYF. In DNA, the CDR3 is TGTGCCAGCAGCCATTTACAAGAGACCCAGTACTTC.

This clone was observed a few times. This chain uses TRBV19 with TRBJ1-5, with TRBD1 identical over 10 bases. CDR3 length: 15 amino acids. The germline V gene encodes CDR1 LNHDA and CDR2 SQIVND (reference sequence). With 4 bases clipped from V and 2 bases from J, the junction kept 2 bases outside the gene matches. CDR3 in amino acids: CASSRTGGGNQPQHF. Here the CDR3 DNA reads TGTGCCAGTAGTAGGACAGGGGGTGGCAATCAGCCCCAGCATTTT. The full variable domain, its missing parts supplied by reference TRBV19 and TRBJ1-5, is DGGITQSPKYLFRKEGQNVTLSCEQNLNHDAMYWYRQDPGQGLRLIYYSQIVNDFQKGDIAEGYSVSREKKESFPLTVTSAQKNPTAFYLCASSRTGGGNQPQHFGDGTRLSIL.

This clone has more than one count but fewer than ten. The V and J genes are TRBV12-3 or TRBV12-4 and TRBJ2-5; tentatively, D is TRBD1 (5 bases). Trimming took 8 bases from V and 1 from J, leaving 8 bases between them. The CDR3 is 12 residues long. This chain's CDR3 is CASSTVQETQYF. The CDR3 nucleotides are TGTGCCAGCTCGACAGTCCAAGAGACCCAGTACTTC.

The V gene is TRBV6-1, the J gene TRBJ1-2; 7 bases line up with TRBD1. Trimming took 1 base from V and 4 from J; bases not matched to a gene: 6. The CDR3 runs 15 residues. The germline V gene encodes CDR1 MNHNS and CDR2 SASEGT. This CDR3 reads CASSEGIGQVYGYTF. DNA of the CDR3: TGTGCCAGCAGTGAAGGAATCGGACAGGTCTATGGCTACACCTTC.

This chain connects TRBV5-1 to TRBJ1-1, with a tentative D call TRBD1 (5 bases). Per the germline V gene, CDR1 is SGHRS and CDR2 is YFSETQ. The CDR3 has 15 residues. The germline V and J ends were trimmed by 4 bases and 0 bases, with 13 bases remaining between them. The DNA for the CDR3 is TGCGCCAGCAGCATCCAGACAGACCTGAACACTGAAGCTTTCTTT. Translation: CASSIQTDLNTEAFF. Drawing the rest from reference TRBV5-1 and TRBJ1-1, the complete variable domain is KAGVTQTPRYLIKTRGQQVTLSCSPISGHRSVSWYQQTPGQGLQFLFEYFSETQRNKGNFPGRFSGRQFSNSRSEMNVSTLELGDSALYLCASSIQTDLNTEAFFGQGTRLTVV.

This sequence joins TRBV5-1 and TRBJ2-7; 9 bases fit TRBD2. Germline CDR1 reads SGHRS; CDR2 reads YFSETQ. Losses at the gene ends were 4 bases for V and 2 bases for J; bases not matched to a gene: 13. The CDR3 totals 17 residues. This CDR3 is CASSPPGFTSGPYEQYF. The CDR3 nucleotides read TGCGCCAGCAGCCCCCCCGGGTTTACTAGCGGGCCCTACGAGCAGTACTTC.

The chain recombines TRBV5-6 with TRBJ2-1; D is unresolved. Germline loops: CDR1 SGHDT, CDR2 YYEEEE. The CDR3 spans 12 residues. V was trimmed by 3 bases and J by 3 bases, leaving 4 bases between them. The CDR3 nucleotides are TGTGCCAGCAGCTCGGGCTACAATGAGCAGTTCTTC. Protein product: CASSSGYNEQFF.

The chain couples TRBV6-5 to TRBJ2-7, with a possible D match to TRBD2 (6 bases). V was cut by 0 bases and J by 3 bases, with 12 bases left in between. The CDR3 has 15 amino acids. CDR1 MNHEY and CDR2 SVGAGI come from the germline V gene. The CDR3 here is CASSYSSGPIYEQYF. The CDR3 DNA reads TGTGCCAGCAGTTACTCTAGCGGTCCAATCTACGAGCAGTACTTC.

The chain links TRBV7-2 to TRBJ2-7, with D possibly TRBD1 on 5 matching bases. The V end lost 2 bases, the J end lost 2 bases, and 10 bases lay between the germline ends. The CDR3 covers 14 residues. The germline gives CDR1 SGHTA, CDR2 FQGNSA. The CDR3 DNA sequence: TGTGCCAGCAGCTTATCCCAGGGTCCCTACGAGCAGTACTTC. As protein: CASSLSQGPYEQYF.

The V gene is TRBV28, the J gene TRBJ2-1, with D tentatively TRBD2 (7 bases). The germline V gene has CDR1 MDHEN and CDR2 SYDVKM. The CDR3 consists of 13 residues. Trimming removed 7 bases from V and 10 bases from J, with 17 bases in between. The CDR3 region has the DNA TGTGCCAGCATTCTAGGGGGGGGTCGGGAGCAGTTCTTC. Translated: CASILGGGREQFF.

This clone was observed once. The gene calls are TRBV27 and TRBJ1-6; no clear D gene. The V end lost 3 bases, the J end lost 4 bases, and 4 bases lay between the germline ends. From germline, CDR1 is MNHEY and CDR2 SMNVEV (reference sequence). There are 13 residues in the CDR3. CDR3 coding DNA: TGTGCCAGCAGTTTCGGTTATAATTCACCCCTCCACTTT. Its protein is CASSFGYNSPLHF.

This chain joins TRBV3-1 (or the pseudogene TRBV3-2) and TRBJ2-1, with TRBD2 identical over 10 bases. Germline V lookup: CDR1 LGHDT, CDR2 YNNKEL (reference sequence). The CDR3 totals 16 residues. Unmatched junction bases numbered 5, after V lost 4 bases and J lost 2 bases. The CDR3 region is CASSPRTSGAYNEQFF. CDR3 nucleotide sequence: TGTGCCAGCAGCCCCCGGACTAGCGGAGCCTACAATGAGCAGTTCTTC.

The CDR3 is CASSSGFPETQYF. The CDR3 bases are TGTGCCAGCAGCTCGGGATTCCCAGAGACCCAGTACTTC. This chain links TRBV5-4 with TRBJ2-5, with TRBD2 as a possible D gene (5 bases). V was shortened by 3 bases and J by 4 bases, with 10 bases between the two germline ends. The CDR3 runs 13 residues. From germline, CDR1 is SGHNT and CDR2 YYREEE (reference sequence).

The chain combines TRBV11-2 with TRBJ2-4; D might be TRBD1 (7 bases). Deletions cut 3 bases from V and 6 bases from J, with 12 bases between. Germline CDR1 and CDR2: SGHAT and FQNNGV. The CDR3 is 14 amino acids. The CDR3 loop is CASSLDQGGNIQYF. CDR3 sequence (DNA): TGTGCCAGCAGCTTGGACCAGGGGGGAAACATTCAGTACTTC.

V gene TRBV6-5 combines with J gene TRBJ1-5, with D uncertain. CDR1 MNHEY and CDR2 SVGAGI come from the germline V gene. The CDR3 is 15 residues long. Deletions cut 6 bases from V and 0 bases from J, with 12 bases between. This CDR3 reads CASSPTPYSNQPQHF. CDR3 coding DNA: TGTGCCAGCAGCCCGACACCTTATAGCAATCAGCCCCAGCATTTT.

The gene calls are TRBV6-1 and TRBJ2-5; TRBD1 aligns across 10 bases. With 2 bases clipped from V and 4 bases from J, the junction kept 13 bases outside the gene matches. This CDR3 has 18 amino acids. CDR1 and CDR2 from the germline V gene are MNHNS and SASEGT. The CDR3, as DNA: TGTGCCAGCAGTGAATACCACCCCGGGACAGGGGCAGGAGAGACCCAGTACTTC. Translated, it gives CASSEYHPGTGAGETQYF.

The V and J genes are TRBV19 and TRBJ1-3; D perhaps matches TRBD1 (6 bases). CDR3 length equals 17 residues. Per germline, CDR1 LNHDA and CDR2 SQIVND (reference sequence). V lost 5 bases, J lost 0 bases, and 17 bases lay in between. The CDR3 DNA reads TGTGCCAGTAGTGCAACAAACAGGGCCCACTCTGGAAACACCATATATTTT. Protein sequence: CASSATNRAHSGNTIYF.

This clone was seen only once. Written as DNA, the CDR3 is TGCGCCAGCAGTCGAACTCCGGGATCAAACTACGAGCAGTACTTC. Amino acid sequence: CASSRTPGSNYEQYF. The J gene is TRBJ2-7, the V gene TRBV4-1; weak D call: TRBD2 (5 bases). The germline gives CDR1 MGHRA, CDR2 YSYEKL. The CDR3 consists of 15 residues. Trimming took off 6 bases at V and 3 bases at J, with 18 bases between the two ends.

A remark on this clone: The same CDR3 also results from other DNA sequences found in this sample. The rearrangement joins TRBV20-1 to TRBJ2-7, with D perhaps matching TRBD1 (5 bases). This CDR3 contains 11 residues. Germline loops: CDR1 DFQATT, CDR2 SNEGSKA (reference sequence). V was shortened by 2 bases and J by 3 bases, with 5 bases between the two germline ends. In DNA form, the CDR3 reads TGCAGTGCTAGACAGGGCTACGAGCAGTACTTC. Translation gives CSARQGYEQYF.

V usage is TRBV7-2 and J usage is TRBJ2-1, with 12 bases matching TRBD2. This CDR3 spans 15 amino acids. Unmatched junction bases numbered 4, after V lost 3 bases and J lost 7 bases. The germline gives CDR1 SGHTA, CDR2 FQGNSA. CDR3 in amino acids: CASSLTSGRVNEQFF. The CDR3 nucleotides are TGTGCCAGCAGCTTGACTAGCGGGAGAGTGAATGAGCAGTTCTTC.

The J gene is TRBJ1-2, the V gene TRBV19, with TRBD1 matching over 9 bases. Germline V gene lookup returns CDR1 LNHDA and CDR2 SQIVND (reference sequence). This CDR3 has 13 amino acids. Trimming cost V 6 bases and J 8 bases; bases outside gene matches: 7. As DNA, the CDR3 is TGTGCCAGTAGGCGGACAGGGGTAAGCGGCTACACCTTC. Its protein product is CASRRTGVSGYTF.

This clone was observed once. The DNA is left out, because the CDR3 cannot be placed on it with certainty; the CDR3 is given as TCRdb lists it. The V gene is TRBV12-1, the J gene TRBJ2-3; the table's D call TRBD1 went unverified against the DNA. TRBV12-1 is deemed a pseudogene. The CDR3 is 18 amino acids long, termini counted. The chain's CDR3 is CASSFGLGTGPSTDTQYF.

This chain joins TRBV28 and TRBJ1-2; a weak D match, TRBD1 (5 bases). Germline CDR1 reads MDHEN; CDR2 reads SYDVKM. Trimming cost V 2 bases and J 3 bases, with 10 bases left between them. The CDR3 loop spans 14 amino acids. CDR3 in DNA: TGTGCCAGCAGTTTAGTGGCGGGGGACTATGGCTACACCTTC. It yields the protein CASSLVAGDYGYTF.

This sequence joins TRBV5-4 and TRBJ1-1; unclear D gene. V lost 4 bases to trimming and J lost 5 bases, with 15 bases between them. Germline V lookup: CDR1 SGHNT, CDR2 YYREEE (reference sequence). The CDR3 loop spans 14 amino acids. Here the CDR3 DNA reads TGTGCCAGCAGCCTCACGGTCGTCGGGACTGAAGCTTTCTTT. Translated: CASSLTVVGTEAFF.

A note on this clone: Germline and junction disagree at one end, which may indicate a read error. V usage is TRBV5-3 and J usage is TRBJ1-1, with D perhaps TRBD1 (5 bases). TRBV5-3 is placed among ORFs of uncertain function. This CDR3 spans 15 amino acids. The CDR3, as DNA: TGTGTCAGAAGCCCCAGACAGCGCCTGGAAACTGAAGCTTTCTTT. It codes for CVRSPRQRLETEAFF.

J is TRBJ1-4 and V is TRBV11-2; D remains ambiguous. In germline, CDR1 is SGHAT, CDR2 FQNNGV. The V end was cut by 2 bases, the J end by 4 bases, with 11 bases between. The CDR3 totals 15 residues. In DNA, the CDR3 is TGTGCCAGCAGCTTAAGTCCCTACTTTAATGAAAAACTGTTTTTT. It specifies CASSLSPYFNEKLFF.

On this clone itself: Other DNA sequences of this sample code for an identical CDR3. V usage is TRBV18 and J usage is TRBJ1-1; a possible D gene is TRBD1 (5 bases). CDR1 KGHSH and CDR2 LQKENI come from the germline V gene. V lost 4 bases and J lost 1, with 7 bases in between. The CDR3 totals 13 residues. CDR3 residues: CASSLGQNTEAFF. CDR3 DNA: TGTGCCAGCTCACTCGGACAGAACACTGAAGCTTTCTTT.

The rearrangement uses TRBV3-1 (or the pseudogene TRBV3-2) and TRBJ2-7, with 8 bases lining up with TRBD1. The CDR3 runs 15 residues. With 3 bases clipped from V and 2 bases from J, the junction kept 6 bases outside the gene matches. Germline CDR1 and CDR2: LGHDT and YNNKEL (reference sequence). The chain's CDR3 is CASSHFGQGTYEQYF. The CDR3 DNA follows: TGTGCCAGCAGCCACTTTGGACAGGGTACCTACGAGCAGTACTTC.